The 4 T cell receptor beta chains below all came from one sample that was sequenced in a study of monozygotic twins with inflammatory bowel disease (dated by TCRdb to the late 2010s). Library method: 5' RACE. Sequencer: Illumina HiSeq 2500. Reads reprocessed by TCRdb are summarized as one entry per CDR3 protein sequence, and DNA is absent. The record for this sample contains 40,000 to 45,000 distinct CDR3 sequences. The ten largest clones add up to approximately 5.8% of the sample. The sequencing input was blood. Source of these receptors: a human donor with ulcerative colitis or Crohn's disease, or a healthy co-twin of an affected twin (not recorded which).

The chain recombines TRBV28 with TRBJ1-2; without DNA, the TCRdb call of TRBD1 cannot be checked. Germline CDR1 MDHEN, CDR2 SYDVKM. The CDR3 loop spans 14 amino acids. The CDR3 spells CASSLPQRGPGCTF.

This chain uses TRBV18 with TRBJ2-7; checking the TCRdb D call of TRBD2 is not possible without DNA. Germline loops: CDR1 KGHSH, CDR2 LQKENI. The CDR3 has 14 amino acids. CDR3: CASSPGTSTYEQYF.

The CDR3 spells CSATGTGSSNQPQHF. V gene TRBV20-1 combines with J gene TRBJ1-5; there is no DNA to check the TCRdb D call of TRBD1. The CDR3 runs 15 residues. Germline assignment: CDR1 DFQATT and CDR2 SNEGSKA (reference sequence).

The chain joins TRBV5-1 to TRBJ1-3; TCRdb indicates TRBD1, and absent DNA this call remains unverified. The CDR3 is 13 residues long. The germline gives CDR1 SGHRS, CDR2 YFSETQ. This CDR3 is CATRPLFGSTIYF.